This T cell receptor (beta chain) came from a study of blood T cells in healthy people across ages. Findings and limits, study-wide: Estimates drawn from one million T cells were deemed to understate diversity.

This clonotype was seen at least ten times. No antigen is known for it. Each donor's blood draw was around 9.2 milliliters of peripheral blood. Isolation per sample recovered at least 6 million PBMCs. With a J-beta primer mix and a sample-barcoded 5' primer, a second PCR ran roughly 7 to 11 cycles. TCRdb itself ran the 5' RACE reads through MiXCR, one entry per CDR3 protein. The sample consists of around 900,000 distinct CDR3 sequences, 25% to 30% of them appearing once. The V gene's germline CDR1 is GTSNPN and CDR2 SVGIG (reference sequence). Trimming cost V 0 bases and J 2 bases, with 12 bases left between them. CDR3 size: 15 residues.

The TCR was taken from a woman aged 80 or over in good health. The sequenced sample was blood. The V and J genes are TRBV30 and TRBJ2-3; no definite D call. The CDR3 reads CAWSVRAISTDTQYF. DNA of the CDR3: TGTGCCTGGAGTGTACGGGCAATTTCCACAGATACGCAGTATTTT.